A selection of T cell receptor beta chains follows, all from one sample in a study of a mutant IDH1 vaccine in newly diagnosed glioma. No antigen is known for these receptors. TCRdb's table, derived via immunoSEQ multiplex PCR, lists solely in-frame clones and lacks some. The sample holds tens of thousands of clones; 75% to 90% are singletons and the top ten take approximately 0.8%. The material sequenced was PBMCs, taken from a glioma patient whose treatment included an IDH1 peptide vaccine. Source of these receptors: a woman between 45 and 60 years old with glioma. The CDR3 runs from the conserved cysteine through the conserved F or W. Fields, in order: clone size, D gene, J gene, V gene, CDR3 protein, CDR3 DNA. A D gene is named only where the DNA matches it firmly. Clone size, where shown, is once, few, many, or a class for clones that have expanded.

.,TRBD2,TRBJ2-5,TRBV28,CASSPRGRDETQYF,TGTGCCAGCAGCCCACGGGGGAGGGACGAGACCCAGTACTTC
.,TRBD1,TRBJ2-7,TRBV5-1,CASRSGTVTYEQYF,TGCGCCAGCAGGTCGGGGACAGTAACCTACGAGCAGTACTTC
.,TRBD1,TRBJ1-5,TRBV7-9,CASSLQRTGGRNQPQHF,TGTGCCAGCAGCTTACAACGAACAGGGGGCCGCAATCAGCCCCAGCATTTT
.,.,TRBJ2-3,TRBV6-5,CASSSRDSMDTQYF,TGTGCCAGCAGTTCCCGGGACTCCATGGATACGCAGTATTTT
.,.,TRBJ2-7,TRBV28,CAVLSPSGRPYEQYF,TGTGCCGTCCTAAGCCCCTCGGGGAGACCCTACGAGCAGTACTTC
.,.,TRBJ2-5,TRBV18,CASSPPEGGWETQYF,TGTGCCAGCTCACCTCCGGAGGGGGGATGGGAGACCCAGTACTTC
.,TRBD1,TRBJ2-5,TRBV19,CASSRDRGLMGETQYF,TGTGCCAGTAGCCGGGACAGGGGATTGATGGGCGAGACCCAGTACTTC
.,.,TRBJ2-3,TRBV5-1,CASSVGSGTDTQYF,TGCGCCAGCAGCGTAGGGTCTGGCACAGATACGCAGTATTTT
.,.,TRBJ2-7,TRBV29-1,CSASDGEQYF,TGCAGCGCGTCCGACGGAGAGCAGTACTTC
.,.,TRBJ2-2,TRBV29-1,CFLGGLIAGELFF,TGCTTCCTAGGGGGACTGATTGCCGGGGAGCTGTTTTTT
.,TRBD2,TRBJ2-7,TRBV5-5,CASSLGLAGYISYEQYF,TGTGCCAGCAGCTTAGGACTAGCGGGCTACATCTCCTACGAGCAGTACTTC
.,TRBD1,TRBJ1-1,TRBV28,CASSPSGQGRTEAFF,TGTGCCAGCAGTCCCTCGGGACAGGGAAGAACTGAAGCTTTCTTT
.,TRBD1,TRBJ2-5,TRBV10-1,CASSEGTGTETQYF,TGCGCCAGCAGTGAGGGGACAGGGACGGAGACCCAGTACTTC
.,.,TRBJ1-1,TRBV6-5,CASNEGLNTEAFF,TGTGCCAGCAATGAGGGCCTTAACACTGAAGCTTTCTTT
once,.,TRBJ2-1,TRBV7-9,CASSLEPSSHNEQFF,TGTGCCAGCAGCTTAGAACCGTCCTCCCACAATGAGCAGTTCTTC
few,TRBD2,TRBJ2-7,TRBV10-3,CAISEILAGDPYEQYF,TGTGCCATCAGTGAGATCCTAGCGGGCGATCCCTACGAGCAGTACTTC
few,.,TRBJ1-4,TRBV30,CAWSVGTVEKLFF,TGTGCCTGGAGTGTAGGAACAGTTGAAAAACTGTTTTTT
.,.,TRBJ2-2,TRBV7-9,CASSSTERRLNTGELFF,TGTGCCAGCAGCTCCACAGAGCGGCGACTGAACACCGGGGAGCTGTTTTTT
.,TRBD2,TRBJ2-1,TRBV5-1,CASSPGLAGDFNNEQFF,TGCGCCAGCAGCCCGGGACTAGCGGGAGACTTCAACAATGAGCAGTTCTTC
.,.,TRBJ2-4,TRBV21-1,CASSNPILEAKNIQYF,TGTGCCAGCAGCAATCCAATACTGGAAGCCAAAAACATTCAGTACTTC
.,.,TRBJ2-1,TRBV28,CASSLGPSGSSYNEQFF,TGTGCCAGCAGCCTTGGCCCAAGCGGAAGCTCCTACAATGAGCAGTTCTTC
.,.,TRBJ1-5,TRBV10-3,CAISAYSNQPQHF,TGTGCCATCAGCGCCTATAGCAATCAGCCCCAGCATTTT
.,.,TRBJ2-1,TRBV19,CASSIRLFSSYNEQFF,TGTGCCAGTAGTATTCGACTTTTTAGCTCCTACAATGAGCAGTTCTTC
.,TRBD1,TRBJ2-7,TRBV11-1,CASSRQGTEAYEQYF,TGTGCCAGCAGCAGGCAAGGGACAGAGGCCTACGAGCAGTACTTC
.,TRBD1,TRBJ2-7,TRBV11-2,CASSSPGQGAYEQYF,TGTGCCAGCAGCTCACCGGGACAGGGGGCCTACGAGCAGTACTTC
few,.,TRBJ1-5,TRBV30,CAWSVSGNQPQHF,TGTGCCTGGAGTGTGTCTGGCAATCAGCCCCAGCATTTT
once,.,TRBJ2-1,TRBV7-9,CASRIGQYNEQFF,TGTGCCAGCAGGATAGGACAGTACAATGAGCAGTTCTTC
.,.,TRBJ1-2,TRBV4-2,CASSYEPGPGYGYTF,TGTGCCAGCAGCTACGAGCCGGGGCCGGGCTATGGCTACACCTTC
.,.,TRBJ2-5,TRBV7-9,CASSKSQETQYF,TGTGCCAGCAGTAAGTCTCAAGAGACCCAGTACTTC
.,.,TRBJ2-1,TRBV25-1,CASRPGPYNEQFF,TGTGCCAGCAGGCCGGGTCCCTACAATGAGCAGTTCTTC
.,.,TRBJ1-2,TRBV6-5,CASNRGYGYTF,TGTGCCAGCAACCGCGGCTATGGCTACACCTTC
.,TRBD1,TRBJ2-7,TRBV18,CASSRQGYEQYF,TGTGCCAGCTCACGACAGGGTTACGAGCAGTACTTC
.,.,TRBJ2-7,TRBV9,CASSATGQTSPYEQYF,TGTGCCAGCAGCGCCACTGGACAGACTAGCCCCTACGAGCAGTACTTC
.,TRBD1,TRBJ2-7,TRBV6-1,CASSRRTGTYEQYF,TGTGCCAGCAGTCGCCGGACAGGGACCTACGAGCAGTACTTC
.,.,TRBJ2-3,TRBV7-6,CASSFSRDISDTQYF,TGTGCCAGCAGCTTCTCGCGGGACATTTCAGATACGCAGTATTTT
.,.,TRBJ2-2,TRBV4-1,CASSPVGLANTGELFF,TGCGCCAGCAGCCCTGTGGGGCTAGCGAACACCGGGGAGCTGTTTTTT
.,TRBD1,TRBJ2-1,TRBV7-3,CASSKPGGLSNEQFF,TGTGCCAGCAGCAAACCAGGGGGCTTGAGCAATGAGCAGTTCTTC
.,.,TRBJ2-3,TRBV6-1,CASSGTTATDTQYF,TGTGCCAGCAGCGGGACCACGGCGACAGATACGCAGTATTTT
.,TRBD2,TRBJ2-4,TRBV28,CASSPGGNIQYF,TGTGCCAGCAGCCCCGGGGGGAACATTCAGTACTTC
.,.,TRBJ2-3,TRBV5-6,CASRRTRIADTQYF,TGTGCCAGCAGACGTACTAGAATCGCAGATACGCAGTATTTT
.,TRBD1,TRBJ2-7,TRBV5-6,CASSWDRAYEQYF,TGTGCCAGCAGCTGGGACAGGGCCTACGAGCAGTACTTC
.,.,TRBJ2-5,TRBV18,CASSPMYVVQETQYF,TGTGCCAGCTCACCAATGTATGTAGTTCAAGAGACCCAGTACTTC
.,.,TRBJ1-1,TRBV7-2,CASSSNPGSHTEAFF,TGTGCCAGCAGCTCCAACCCTGGCAGCCACACTGAAGCTTTCTTT
.,TRBD2,TRBJ2-1,TRBV5-1,CASNPLAGRYNEQFF,TGCGCCAGCAACCCTTTAGCGGGGCGGTACAATGAGCAGTTCTTC
.,TRBD2,TRBJ2-3,TRBV6-5,CASSTRTSGDTQYF,TGTGCCAGCAGTACACGGACTAGCGGAGATACGCAGTATTTT